A selection of T cell receptor beta chains follows, all from one sample in a study of blood T cell repertoires in COVID-19. Data came from immunoSEQ multiplex PCR; TCRdb stores just in-frame clones and leaves some out. The data hold 150,000 to 200,000 clones, with around 87% observed a single time. The sample consisted of peripheral blood. These receptor sequences come from a man in his forties or fifties with active or convalescent COVID-19. The CDR3 runs from the conserved cysteine through the conserved F or W. The D gene is left open where the match is weak. A row's size may be missing; if present it is once, few, many or a size class.

v_call	d_call	clone_size	j_call	cdr3_aa	cdr3_nt
TRBV12-5	TRBD2	.	TRBJ2-5	CASGPPGGGVRAQYF	TGTGCTAGTGGTCCTCCGGGAGGGGGAGTTCGGGCCCAGTACTTC
TRBV2	TRBD1	.	TRBJ1-1	CASSVQGVNTEAFF	TGTGCCAGCAGTGTACAGGGGGTGAACACTGAAGCTTTCTTT
TRBV19	.	.	TRBJ2-2	CASSTTRASGELFF	TGTGCCAGTAGCACAACTAGAGCCTCCGGGGAGCTGTTTTTT
TRBV25-1	.	.	TRBJ2-7	CASSEGSRGGGYEQYF	TGTGCCAGCAGTGAAGGATCTAGGGGAGGTGGTTACGAGCAGTACTTC
TRBV7-2	TRBD2	.	TRBJ2-7	CASSLEAAGGGYEQYF	TGTGCCAGCAGCTTAGAGGCAGCGGGGGGTGGTTACGAGCAGTACTTC
TRBV19	.	.	TRBJ2-3	CASSISIGATDTQYF	TGTGCCAGTAGTATCAGTATAGGGGCAACAGATACGCAGTATTTT
TRBV30	.	.	TRBJ1-1	CACGGRTTEAFF	TGTGCCTGTGGGGGCCGAACAACTGAAGCTTTCTTT
TRBV6-1	.	.	TRBJ1-1	CASSEAGGNTEAFF	TGTGCCAGCAGTGAAGCGGGAGGGAACACTGAAGCTTTCTTT
TRBV11-2	TRBD1	.	TRBJ2-6	CASSRYGAGGSPGANVLTF	TGTGCCAGCAGCCGATACGGGGCAGGGGGCTCCCCTGGGGCCAACGTCCTGACTTTC
TRBV11-1	TRBD1	.	TRBJ1-3	CASSLTDRGNTIYF	TGTGCCAGCAGCCTGACGGACAGGGGAAACACCATATATTTT
TRBV4-1	TRBD2	.	TRBJ2-1	CASSPREGWNEQFF	TGCGCCAGCAGCCCTAGGGAGGGGTGGAATGAGCAGTTCTTC
TRBV7-6	.	.	TRBJ2-1	CASSLVGGVPHNEQFF	TGTGCCAGCAGCTTAGTGGGCGGGGTCCCCCACAATGAGCAGTTCTTC
TRBV5-1	.	few	TRBJ1-2	CASSQDSRNYGYTF	TGCGCCAGCAGCCAGGACAGCCGAAACTATGGCTACACCTTC
TRBV9	TRBD2	.	TRBJ2-3	CASSPPSGGVDTQYF	TGTGCCAGCAGCCCACCTAGCGGGGGGGTGGATACGCAGTATTTT
TRBV30	.	.	TRBJ1-6	CAWSRESSYNSPLHF	TGTGCCTGGAGTCGGGAGAGCTCCTATAATTCACCCCTCCACTTT
TRBV2	TRBD2	.	TRBJ2-5	CASSLLLAEQETQYF	TGTGCCAGCAGTCTATTACTAGCGGAGCAAGAGACCCAGTACTTC
TRBV30	TRBD2	.	TRBJ2-1	CAWSPGLADEQFF	TGTGCCTGGTCCCCGGGACTAGCCGATGAGCAGTTCTTC
TRBV5-1	.	few	TRBJ1-2	CASRDNNYGYTF	TGCGCCAGCCGTGACAATAACTATGGCTACACCTTC
TRBV7-3	.	.	TRBJ2-7	CASSLGGGYEQYF	TGTGCCAGCAGCTTAGGAGGAGGCTACGAGCAGTACTTC
TRBV9	.	.	TRBJ1-3	CASSVVPSFDFSGNTIYF	TGTGCCAGCAGCGTAGTCCCCTCGTTTGACTTCTCTGGAAACACCATATATTTT
TRBV27	TRBD2	.	TRBJ2-2	CASSSGGAYTGELFF	TGTGCCAGCAGTTCGGGGGGGGCATACACCGGGGAGCTGTTTTTT
TRBV6-5	TRBD1	.	TRBJ2-1	CGVGTGRNEQFF	TGTGGGGTCGGGACAGGGCGCAATGAGCAGTTCTTC
TRBV6-5	TRBD2	.	TRBJ2-7	CASSYPGAGGNYEQYF	TGTGCCAGCAGTTACCCTGGGGCGGGGGGCAACTACGAGCAGTACTTC
TRBV6-5	.	.	TRBJ2-7	CASSPEWLEEGQYF	TGTGCCAGCAGCCCCGAGTGGTTGGAAGAGGGGCAGTACTTC
TRBV7-2	.	.	TRBJ2-1	CASSPRNEQFF	TGTGCCAGCAGCCCTCGCAATGAGCAGTTCTTC
TRBV18	TRBD1	.	TRBJ1-1	CASSAGQDTEAFF	TGTGCCAGCTCAGCCGGACAGGACACTGAAGCTTTCTTT
TRBV10-3	.	once	TRBJ2-5	CAISVRGVQETQYF	TGTGCCATAAGTGTCAGGGGGGTACAAGAGACCCAGTACTTC
TRBV29-1	.	.	TRBJ1-2	CSVPGSDGYGYTF	TGCAGCGTTCCAGGGTCGGACGGCTATGGCTACACCTTC
TRBV13	TRBD2	few	TRBJ2-2	CASSPALGGGAAGELFF	TGTGCCAGCAGCCCAGCCCTGGGCGGGGGGGCGGCCGGGGAGCTGTTTTTT
TRBV20-1	.	.	TRBJ2-6	CSASPQTPGVGANVLTF	TGCAGTGCTAGTCCCCAAACCCCAGGGGTTGGGGCCAACGTCCTGACTTTC
TRBV19	TRBD2	.	TRBJ2-6	CATTTSGYSGANVLTF	TGTGCCACCACGACTAGCGGTTACTCTGGGGCCAACGTCCTGACTTTC
TRBV28	TRBD1	.	TRBJ1-5	CASSSLPPMLTGQGEEQPQHF	TGTGCCAGCAGTTCCCTTCCTCCCATGTTGACGGGGCAGGGGGAAGAACAGCCCCAGCATTTT
TRBV5-6	.	.	TRBJ1-2	CASSLAVDTYLNYGYTF	TGTGCCAGCAGCTTGGCCGTGGACACGTACCTTAACTATGGCTACACCTTC
TRBV13	TRBD1	.	TRBJ2-7	CASSMTGTGGKEQYF	TGTGCCAGCAGCATGACCGGGACAGGGGGCAAGGAGCAGTACTTC
TRBV5-5	.	.	TRBJ1-6	CASSLVVAGRVNSPLHF	TGTGCCAGCAGCTTGGTAGTGGCCGGGAGAGTTAATTCACCCCTCCACTTT
TRBV6-5	TRBD1	.	TRBJ1-3	CASHGTRDSGNTIYF	TGTGCCAGTCATGGAACAAGGGACAGTGGAAACACCATATATTTT
TRBV7-9	.	.	TRBJ1-3	CASRTGGNTIYF	TGTGCCAGCCGGACCGGGGGTAACACCATATATTTT
TRBV5-1	TRBD1	.	TRBJ1-6	CASAPETGSNSPLHF	TGCGCCAGCGCCCCAGAGACAGGGAGTAATTCACCCCTCCACTTT
TRBV19	TRBD1	.	TRBJ2-1	CASSSNSGTGLHEQFF	TGTGCCAGTAGTTCAAACTCCGGGACAGGGTTGCATGAGCAGTTCTTC
TRBV18	.	.	TRBJ1-2	CASSPGGNYGYTF	TGTGCCAGCTCACCCGGGGGGAACTATGGCTACACCTTC
TRBV15	.	.	TRBJ1-2	CATSRDGQYGYTF	TGTGCCACCAGCAGAGATGGTCAGTATGGCTACACCTTC
TRBV11-1	.	.	TRBJ2-3	CASSLGLARTDTQYF	TGTGCCAGCAGCTTAGGCCTAGCGAGGACAGATACGCAGTATTTT
TRBV30	TRBD1	.	TRBJ1-4	CAWSQGGRGKLFF	TGTGCCTGGAGTCAGGGGGGAAGGGGAAAACTGTTTTTT
TRBV28	TRBD1	few	TRBJ1-1	CASLDRDRDTEAFF	TGTGCCAGTCTGGACAGGGACAGAGACACTGAAGCTTTCTTT
TRBV28	.	.	TRBJ1-5	CASSSTDQPQHF	TGTGCCAGCAGTTCTACAGATCAGCCCCAGCATTTT
TRBV11-3	TRBD1	.	TRBJ1-6	CASSGAGQNNSPLHF	TGTGCCAGCAGCGGGGCGGGACAGAATAATTCACCCCTCCACTTT
TRBV15	.	few	TRBJ1-1	CATSPRSIMNTEAFF	TGTGCCACCAGCCCTAGGTCGATAATGAACACTGAAGCTTTCTTT
TRBV7-7	.	once	TRBJ2-7	CASSLVEGARYF	TGTGCTAGCAGCTTAGTAGAGGGAGCCCGGTACTTC
TRBV5-1	TRBD1	.	TRBJ1-4	CASSLVAGGNEKLFF	TGCGCCAGCAGCTTGGTAGCAGGGGGCAATGAAAAACTGTTTTTT
TRBV20-1	.	.	TRBJ2-5	CSVDSSETQYF	TGCAGTGTGGACTCGTCAGAGACCCAGTACTTC
TRBV19	.	.	TRBJ1-5	CASSSLSRGNNQPQHF	TGTGCCAGTAGTAGTCTTTCCAGGGGAAACAATCAGCCCCAGCATTTT
TRBV6-5	TRBD1	.	TRBJ1-1	CASSTSGTGTAFF	TGTGCCAGCAGTACCTCCGGGACAGGGACAGCTTTCTTT
TRBV7-3	TRBD2	.	TRBJ2-1	CASSSLAGGRHEQFF	TGTGCCAGCAGCTCGCTAGCGGGGGGGCGCCATGAGCAGTTCTTC
TRBV6-2/TRBV6-3	TRBD1	.	TRBJ1-5	CASSLPGTGWQPQHF	TGTGCCAGCAGTTTACCGGGGACAGGTTGGCAGCCCCAGCATTTT
TRBV7-9	TRBD1	.	TRBJ1-5	CASSDDRGWNQPQHF	TGTGCCAGCAGCGACGACAGGGGGTGGAATCAGCCCCAGCATTTT
TRBV9	.	once	TRBJ1-1	CASSAGSNTEAFF	TGTGCCAGCAGCGCCGGGTCGAACACTGAAGCTTTCTTT